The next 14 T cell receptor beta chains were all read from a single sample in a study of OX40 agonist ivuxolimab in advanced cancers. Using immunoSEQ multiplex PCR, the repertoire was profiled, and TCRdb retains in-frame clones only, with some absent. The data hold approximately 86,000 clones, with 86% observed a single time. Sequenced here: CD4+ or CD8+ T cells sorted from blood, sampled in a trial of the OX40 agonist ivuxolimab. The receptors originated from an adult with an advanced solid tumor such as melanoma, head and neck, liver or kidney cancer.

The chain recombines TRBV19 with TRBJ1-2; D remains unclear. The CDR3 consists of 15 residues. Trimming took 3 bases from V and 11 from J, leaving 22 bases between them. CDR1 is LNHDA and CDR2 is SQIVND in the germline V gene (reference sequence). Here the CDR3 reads CASSMTGGGGRKYTF. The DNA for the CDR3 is TGTGCCAGTAGTATGACCGGCGGAGGAGGGCGGAAGTACACCTTC.

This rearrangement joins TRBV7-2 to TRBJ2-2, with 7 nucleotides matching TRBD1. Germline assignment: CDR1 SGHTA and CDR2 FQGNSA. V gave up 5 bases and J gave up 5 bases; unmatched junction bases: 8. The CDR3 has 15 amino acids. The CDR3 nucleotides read TGTGCCAGCAGCAAAGGGGGCCCGGGGACCGGGGAGCTGTTTTTT. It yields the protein CASSKGGPGTGELFF.

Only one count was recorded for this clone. The CDR3 region has the DNA TGCGCCAGCAGCTTAACAGGACAGGGCGGGGAGCTGTTTTTT. This sequence encodes CASSLTGQGGELFF. V gene TRBV5-1 combines with J gene TRBJ2-2, with 8 bases lining up with TRBD1. The CDR3 is made up of 14 amino acids. CDR1 is SGHRS, CDR2 YFSETQ, per germline. V shed 2 bases and J 7 bases; nucleotides not matched to a gene: 4. The whole variable domain, remainder taken from reference TRBV5-1 and TRBJ2-2, is KAGVTQTPRYLIKTRGQQVTLSCSPISGHRSVSWYQQTPGQGLQFLFEYFSETQRNKGNFPGRFSGRQFSNSRSEMNVSTLELGDSALYLCASSLTGQGGELFFGEGSRLTVL.

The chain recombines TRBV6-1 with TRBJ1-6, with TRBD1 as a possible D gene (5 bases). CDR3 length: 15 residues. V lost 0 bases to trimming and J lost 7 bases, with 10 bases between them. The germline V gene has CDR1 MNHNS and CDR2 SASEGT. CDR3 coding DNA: TGTGCCAGCAGTGAAGCGGGAGGGGCAAATTCACCCCTCCACTTT. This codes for CASSEAGGANSPLHF.

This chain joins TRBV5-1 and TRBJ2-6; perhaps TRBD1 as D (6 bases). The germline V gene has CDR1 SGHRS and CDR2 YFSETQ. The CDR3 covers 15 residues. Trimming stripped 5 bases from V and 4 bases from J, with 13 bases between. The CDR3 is CASSSGVTGANVLTF. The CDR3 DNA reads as TGCGCCAGCAGTTCAGGGGTGACAGGGGCCAACGTCCTGACTTTC.

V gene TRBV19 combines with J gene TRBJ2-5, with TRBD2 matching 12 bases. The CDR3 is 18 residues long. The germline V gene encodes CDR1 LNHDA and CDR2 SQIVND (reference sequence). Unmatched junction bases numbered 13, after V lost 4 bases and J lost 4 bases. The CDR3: CASSKEATSGRKRETQYF. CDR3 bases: TGTGCCAGTAGTAAAGAGGCCACTAGCGGGAGGAAAAGAGAGACCCAGTACTTC.

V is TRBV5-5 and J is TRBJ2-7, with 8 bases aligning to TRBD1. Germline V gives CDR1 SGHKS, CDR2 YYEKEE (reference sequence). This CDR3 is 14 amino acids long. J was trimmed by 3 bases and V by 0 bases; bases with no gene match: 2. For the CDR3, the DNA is TGTGCCAGCAGCTTGGGGACAGGGTTCTACGAGCAGTACTTC. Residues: CASSLGTGFYEQYF.

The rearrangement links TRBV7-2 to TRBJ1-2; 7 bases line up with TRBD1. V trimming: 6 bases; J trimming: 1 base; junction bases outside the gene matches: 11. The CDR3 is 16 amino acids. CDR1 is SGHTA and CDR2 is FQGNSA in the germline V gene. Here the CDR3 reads CASSLETGLHNYGYTF. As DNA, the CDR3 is TGTGCCAGCAGTCTTGAGACAGGGCTTCATAACTATGGCTACACCTTC. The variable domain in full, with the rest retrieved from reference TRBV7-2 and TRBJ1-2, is GAGVSQSPSNKVTEKGKDVELRCDPISGHTALYWYRQSLGQGLEFLIYFQGNSAPDKSGLPSDRFSAERTGGSVSTLTIQRTQQEDSAVYLCASSLETGLHNYGYTFGSGTRLTVV.

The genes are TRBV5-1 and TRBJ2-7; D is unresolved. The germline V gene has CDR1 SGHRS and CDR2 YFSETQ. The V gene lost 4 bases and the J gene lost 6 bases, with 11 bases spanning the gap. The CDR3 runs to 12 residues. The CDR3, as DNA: TGCGCCAGCAGCCCCCCTTCTGCCGAGCAGTACTTC. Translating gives CASSPPSAEQYF.

CDR3 DNA sequence: TGTGCCAGCACCCGAGGGGTGACCACCTTGTACGAGCAGTACTTC. It translates to CASTRGVTTLYEQYF. The rearrangement links TRBV27 to TRBJ2-7; D possibly matches TRBD1 or TRBD2 (5 bases each). This CDR3 has 15 amino acids. V lost 7 bases to trimming and J lost 4 bases, with 20 bases between them. Germline CDR1 is MNHEY and CDR2 is SMNVEV (reference sequence).

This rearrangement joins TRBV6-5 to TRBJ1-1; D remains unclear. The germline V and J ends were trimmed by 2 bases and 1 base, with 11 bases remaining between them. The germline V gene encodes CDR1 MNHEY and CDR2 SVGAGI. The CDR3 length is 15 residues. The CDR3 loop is CASSYGGRANTEAFF. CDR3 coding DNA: TGTGCCAGCAGTTACGGAGGGAGGGCGAACACTGAAGCTTTCTTT.

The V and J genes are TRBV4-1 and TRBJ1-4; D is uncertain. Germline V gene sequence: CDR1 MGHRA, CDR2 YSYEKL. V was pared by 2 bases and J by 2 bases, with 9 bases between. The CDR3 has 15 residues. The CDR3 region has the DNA TGCGCCAGCAGCCAAACGGATTCCACTAATGAAAAACTGTTTTTT. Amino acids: CASSQTDSTNEKLFF.

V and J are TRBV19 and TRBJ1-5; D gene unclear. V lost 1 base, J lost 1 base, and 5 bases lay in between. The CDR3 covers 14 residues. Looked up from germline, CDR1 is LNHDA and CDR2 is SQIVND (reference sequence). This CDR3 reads CASSIVASNQPQHF. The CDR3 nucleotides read TGTGCCAGTAGTATAGTGGCGAGCAATCAGCCCCAGCATTTT.

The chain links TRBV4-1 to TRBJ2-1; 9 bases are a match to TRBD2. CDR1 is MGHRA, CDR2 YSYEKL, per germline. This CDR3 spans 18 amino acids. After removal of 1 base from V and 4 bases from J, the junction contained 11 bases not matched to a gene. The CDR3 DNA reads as TGCGCCAGCAGCCAAGGGCACGAGCGGGGGGCCCTGTACAATGAGCAGTTCTTC. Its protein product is CASSQGHERGALYNEQFF.